The 24 T cell receptor beta chains below were found in one sample sequenced in a study of shared clonotypes between healthy human individuals. CD45RO-negative CD8 cells positively selected for CCR7 made up the naive population, which excluded terminally differentiated effector memory CD45RA+ cells. Here immunoSEQ multiplex PCR was the method, and the copy in TCRdb shows in-frame clones only, minus some. The data hold under 700,000 clones, with around 95% observed a single time. Specimen: naive CD8+ T cells sorted from blood. The receptors originated from a woman aged 30 to 39 in good health.

This clone was seen ten or more times. Other nucleotide sequences in the sample specify the same CDR3. The chain joins TRBV28 to TRBJ1-2; D remains unclear. The ends were cut back, 3 bases at V and 3 bases at J, with 8 bases in the middle. Germline-derived CDR1 and CDR2 are MDHEN and SYDVKM. The CDR3 consists of 13 residues. The CDR3 region is CASSLGRYYGYTF. Here the CDR3 DNA reads TGTGCCAGCAGTTTGGGCAGGTACTATGGCTACACCTTC.

The gene calls are TRBV13 and TRBJ2-1, with 8 positions matching TRBD1. V dropped 5 bases and J dropped 8; count of bases not matched to a gene: 8. Germline V lookup: CDR1 PRHDT, CDR2 FYEKMQ (reference sequence). This CDR3 spans 14 amino acids. The CDR3 DNA reads TGTGCCAGCAGCGCCGGGACAGGAGTCTATGAGCAGTTCTTC. Its protein product is CASSAGTGVYEQFF.

J is TRBJ2-3 and V is TRBV4-1; TRBD2 is a possible D gene (6 bases). Germline assignment: CDR1 MGHRA and CDR2 YSYEKL. V was trimmed by 1 base and J by 3 bases, leaving 11 bases between them. The CDR3 consists of 15 residues. Here the CDR3 DNA reads TGCGCCAGCAGCCAAGGGGAGCGGGCAACAGATACGCAGTATTTT. Its protein product is CASSQGERATDTQYF.

The rearrangement uses TRBV19 and TRBJ2-7, with no clear D. The germline gives CDR1 LNHDA, CDR2 SQIVND (reference sequence). V was cut by 7 bases and J by 6 bases, with 10 bases left in between. The CDR3 is 11 amino acids. The CDR3 nucleotides are TGTGCCAGTAACCATCCTCCCGAGCAGTACTTC. Amino acids: CASNHPPEQYF.

The chain employs TRBV19 and TRBJ2-5; TRBD2 might be the D (6 bases). CDR1 LNHDA and CDR2 SQIVND come from the germline V gene (reference sequence). Trimming removed 1 base at V and 3 bases at J, with 12 bases between. The CDR3 is made up of 15 amino acids. The CDR3 sequence is CASSIVIADKETQYF. The CDR3 DNA sequence: TGTGCCAGTAGTATAGTGATAGCGGACAAAGAGACCCAGTACTTC.

The rearrangement uses TRBV4-1 and TRBJ1-6; D is perhaps TRBD1 (5 bases). Germline lookup yields CDR1 MGHRA and CDR2 YSYEKL. V was cut by 8 bases and J by 2 bases, with 16 bases left in between. CDR3 length: 16 residues. This chain's CDR3 is CASLIREGAYNSPLHF. CDR3 DNA sequence: TGCGCCAGCCTGATCAGGGAGGGCGCCTATAATTCACCCCTCCACTTT.

CDR3 sequence reads: CASSFGGRWNEQFF. As DNA, the CDR3 is TGTGCCAGCAGTTTCGGCGGGCGGTGGAATGAGCAGTTCTTC. The chain is built from TRBV27 and TRBJ2-1; weak D call: TRBD2 (5 bases). This CDR3 has 14 residues. The V and J ends lost 3 bases and 7 bases respectively, with 13 bases between them. CDR1 and CDR2 (germline): MNHEY, SMNVEV (reference sequence).

This sequence joins TRBV7-8 and TRBJ2-3; 14 positions agree with TRBD2. V lost 6 bases, J lost 5 bases, and 10 bases stayed unmatched. Germline V gene sequence: CDR1 SGHVS, CDR2 FQNEAQ. The length of the CDR3 is 17 residues. CDR3 nucleotide sequence: TGTGCCAGCAGGGCGAGGGGGGGACTAGCGGGAGTAGATACGCAGTATTTT. It codes for CASRARGGLAGVDTQYF.

V usage is TRBV29-1 and J usage is TRBJ2-7, with 7 bases identical to TRBD2. This CDR3 comprises 14 residues. V trimming: 3 bases; J trimming: 1 base; junction bases outside the gene matches: 6. In germline, CDR1 is SQVTM, CDR2 ANQGSEA. The CDR3: CSVDASGESYEQYF. The CDR3 DNA sequence: TGCAGCGTTGATGCCAGCGGGGAGTCCTACGAGCAGTACTTC.

The J gene is TRBJ2-3, the V gene TRBV29-1; maybe TRBD1 (6 bases). Germline assignment: CDR1 SQVTM and CDR2 ANQGSEA. Deletions cut 5 bases from V and 2 bases from J, with 14 bases between. The CDR3 contains 14 residues. This CDR3 reads CSVPFGTYTDTQYF. The CDR3 DNA is TGCAGCGTTCCCTTCGGGACATACACAGATACGCAGTATTTT.

The V call is TRBV6-5, the J call TRBJ2-1; 8 nucleotides line up with TRBD2. The CDR3 contains 15 residues. CDR1 is MNHEY, CDR2 SVGAGI, per germline. Trimming removed 3 bases from V and 3 bases from J; junction bases left unmatched: 4. The CDR3 protein is CASSYPAGDYNEQFF. The CDR3 DNA reads as TGTGCCAGCAGTTATCCAGCGGGAGACTACAATGAGCAGTTCTTC.

V and J are TRBV7-2 and TRBJ2-7, with D unresolved. The CDR3 has 16 amino acids. Looked up from germline, CDR1 is SGHTA and CDR2 is FQGNSA. V was shortened by 5 bases and J by 0 bases, with 17 bases between the two germline ends. The CDR3 loop reads CASSPPRALSSYEQYF. DNA for the CDR3: TGTGCCAGCAGCCCCCCCCGGGCCTTGAGCTCCTACGAGCAGTACTTC.

CDR3 sequence: CASKTTGWGTQPQHF. In DNA form, the CDR3 reads TGTGCCAGTAAAACTACAGGGTGGGGTACTCAGCCCCAGCATTTT. The chain couples TRBV19 to TRBJ1-5, with D perhaps matching TRBD1 (6 bases). V lost 7 bases and J lost 6, with 19 bases in between. The CDR3 loop spans 15 amino acids. Germline CDR1 LNHDA, CDR2 SQIVND (reference sequence). Supplemented by reference TRBV19 and TRBJ1-5, the full variable domain reads DGGITQSPKYLFRKEGQNVTLSCEQNLNHDAMYWYRQDPGQGLRLIYYSQIVNDFQKGDIAEGYSVSREKKESFPLTVTSAQKNPTAFYLCASKTTGWGTQPQHFGDGTRLSIL.

The gene calls are TRBV10-1 and TRBJ2-3; possible D gene TRBD2, 6 bases. Trimming cost V 9 bases and J 0 bases, with 13 bases left between them. CDR1 and CDR2 from the germline V gene are WNHNN and SYGVQD (reference sequence). This CDR3 region has 14 residues. The CDR3 DNA reads TGCGCCAGTTCCCCCGGGACTAGCACAGATACGCAGTATTTT. Translating it yields CASSPGTSTDTQYF.

This clone has just a few counts. The chain employs TRBV15 and TRBJ2-7; 8 bases map to TRBD2. The CDR3 is made up of 13 amino acids. Germline lookup yields CDR1 LNHNV and CDR2 YYDKDF (reference sequence). V was clipped by 9 bases and J by 2 bases; unmatched bases: 6. The CDR3: CATRGLATYEQYF. CDR3 DNA: TGTGCCACGAGAGGACTAGCTACCTACGAGCAGTACTTC.

This clone was picked up one time. The V call is TRBV19, the J call TRBJ2-7, with TRBD1 matching over 7 bases. Germline lookup yields CDR1 LNHDA and CDR2 SQIVND (reference sequence). CDR3 length: 16 amino acids. V was pared by 6 bases and J by 6 bases, with 17 bases of the junction left unmatched. In DNA, the CDR3 is TGTGCCAGTAGGAAAAGCCTGACAGGGTACGAAACCGAGCAGTACTTC. The encoded protein is CASRKSLTGYETEQYF.

The chain carries TRBV28 and TRBJ1-2, with a tentative D call TRBD1 (6 bases). The CDR3 is 17 residues long. V gave up 6 bases and J gave up 4 bases, with 24 bases separating them. Germline V gene sequence: CDR1 MDHEN, CDR2 SYDVKM. The CDR3 DNA is TGTGCCAGCAGCCTATCCACCTGGGGGGCACCTACCTATGGCTACACCTTC. Translating it yields CASSLSTWGAPTYGYTF.

The chain combines TRBV6-9 with TRBJ1-1; D unclear. V gave up 0 bases and J gave up 1 base, with 9 bases separating them. Germline CDR1 MNHGY, CDR2 SVAAGI. The CDR3 consists of 15 residues. The CDR3 loop reads CASSYSGRENTEAFF. In DNA, the CDR3 is TGTGCCAGCAGTTATTCAGGACGGGAGAACACTGAAGCTTTCTTT.

This clone appeared once. This chain uses TRBV2 with TRBJ2-7; D gene uncertain. Trimming took 6 bases from V and 4 from J, leaving 13 bases between them. CDR3 length equals 13 residues. From germline, CDR1 is SNHLY and CDR2 FYNNEI. The DNA for the CDR3 is TGTGCCAGCAGGGATAATTACAGATACGAGCAGTACTTC. Protein sequence: CASRDNYRYEQYF. Variable domain in full (rest from reference TRBV2 and TRBJ2-7): EPEVTQTPSHQVTQMGQEVILRCVPISNHLYFYWYRQILGQKVEFLVSFYNNEISEKSEIFDDQFSVERPDGSNFTLKIRSTKLEDSAMYFCASRDNYRYEQYFGPGTRLTVT.

The CDR3 sequence is CASSGDLLAIGNTGELFF. CDR3 DNA: TGTGCCAGCAGCGGCGACCTACTAGCGATCGGGAACACCGGGGAGCTGTTTTTT. This chain connects TRBV9 to TRBJ2-2, with 7 bases matching TRBD2. CDR1 and CDR2 (germline): SGDLS, YYNGEE. Trimming removed 3 bases from V and 1 base from J; junction bases left unmatched: 12. CDR3 length: 18 residues.

The chain employs TRBV27 and TRBJ1-5; D is ambiguous. The V end was cut by 6 bases, the J end by 5 bases, with 14 bases between. CDR1 MNHEY and CDR2 SMNVEV come from the germline V gene (reference sequence). The length of the CDR3 is 14 residues. CDR3: CASSPNSDYQPQHF. Written as DNA, the CDR3 is TGTGCCAGCAGCCCCAACAGTGACTATCAGCCCCAGCATTTT.

The chain couples TRBV6-4 to TRBJ1-1; no reliable D call. Germline V gene data show CDR1 as MRHNA and CDR2 as SNTAGT. The CDR3 is 14 amino acids. CDR3 amino acids: CAKDLSRPNTEAFF. CDR3 bases: TGTGCTAAGGACCTGTCCCGGCCTAACACTGAAGCTTTCTTT.

The V call is TRBV29-1, the J call TRBJ2-1; D unresolved. Per germline, CDR1 SQVTM and CDR2 ANQGSEA. V was clipped by 5 bases and J by 3 bases, with 17 bases between them. The CDR3 runs 15 residues. The CDR3 nucleotides read TGCAGCGTTCCCCGTCTAGAAGACGGCTACAATGAGCAGTTCTTC. It encodes CSVPRLEDGYNEQFF.

J is TRBJ2-7 and V is TRBV1. TRBV1 is classified as a pseudogene. The CDR3 consists of 13 residues. The CDR3 is CTSSQEVAYEQYF. CDR3 coding DNA: TGCACCAGCAGCCAAGAAGTGGCCTACGAGCAGTACTTC.